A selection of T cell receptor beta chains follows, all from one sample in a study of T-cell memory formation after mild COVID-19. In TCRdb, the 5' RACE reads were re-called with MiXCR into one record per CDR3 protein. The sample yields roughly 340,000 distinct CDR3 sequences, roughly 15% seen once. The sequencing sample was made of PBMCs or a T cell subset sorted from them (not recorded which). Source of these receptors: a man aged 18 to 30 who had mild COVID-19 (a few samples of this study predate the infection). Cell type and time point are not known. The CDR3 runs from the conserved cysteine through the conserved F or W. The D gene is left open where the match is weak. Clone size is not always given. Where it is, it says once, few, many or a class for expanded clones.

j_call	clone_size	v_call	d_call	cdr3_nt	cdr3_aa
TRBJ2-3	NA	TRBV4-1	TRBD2	TGCGCCAGCAGCCGGGCACTAGCGGGGAGCACAGATACGCAGTATTTT	CASSRALAGSTDTQYF
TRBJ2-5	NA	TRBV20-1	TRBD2	TGCAGTGCCAGACTAGCGGGGGCCAAAGAGACCCAGTACTTC	CSARLAGAKETQYF
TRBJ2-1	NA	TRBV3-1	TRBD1	TGTGCCAGCAGCCAAGAAGGGACAGGTAACAATGAGCAGTTCTTC	CASSQEGTGNNEQFF
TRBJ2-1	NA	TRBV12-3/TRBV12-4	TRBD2	TGTGCCAGCAGTTTTAGGGGCGGGAGTGATGAGCAGTTCTTC	CASSFRGGSDEQFF
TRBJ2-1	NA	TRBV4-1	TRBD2	TGCGCCAGCAGCCAAGGGACTAGCGGGGGGTATGAGCAGTTCTTC	CASSQGTSGGYEQFF
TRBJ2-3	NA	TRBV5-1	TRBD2	TGCGCCAGCAACGATTTAGCGGGGGGGACAGATACGCAGTATTTT	CASNDLAGGTDTQYF
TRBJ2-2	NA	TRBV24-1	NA	TGTGCCACCAGTGATTTGTCCGGGACACCTTGGTCCGGGGAGCTGTTTTTT	CATSDLSGTPWSGELFF
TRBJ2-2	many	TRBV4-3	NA	TGCGCCAGCAGCCAAAGGGGCTCCAACACCGGGGAGCTGTTTTTT	CASSQRGSNTGELFF
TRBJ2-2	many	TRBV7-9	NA	TGTGCCAGCAGCAGCGGCGGAGGATGGAACACCGGGGAGCTGTTTTTT	CASSSGGGWNTGELFF
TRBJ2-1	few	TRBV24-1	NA	TGTGCCACCAGTGATTCCGGACTTTTCGCCAATGAGCAGTTCTTC	CATSDSGLFANEQFF
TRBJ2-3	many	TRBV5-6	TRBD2	TGTGCCAGCAGCTTACCGGGACTAGCGCAGGATACGCAGTATTTT	CASSLPGLAQDTQYF
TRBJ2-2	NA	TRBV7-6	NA	TGTGCCAGCAGCCCTACTAGTAATACGAACACCGGGGAGCTGTTTTTT	CASSPTSNTNTGELFF
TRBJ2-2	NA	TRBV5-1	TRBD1	TGCGCCAGCAGTACGGGACAGGGGGTTTCCGGGGAGCTGTTTTTT	CASSTGQGVSGELFF
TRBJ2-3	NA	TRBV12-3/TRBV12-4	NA	TGTGCCAGCAGACGAGGGGGGGGAACGCAGTATTTT	CASRRGGGTQYF
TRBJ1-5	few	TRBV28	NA	TGTGCCAGCAGTTTATACCGTCAGCCCCAGCATTTT	CASSLYRQPQHF
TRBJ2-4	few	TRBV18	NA	TGTGCCAGCTCACCACCGGGTCAAGCTCTAGCCAAAAACATTCAGTACTTC	CASSPPGQALAKNIQYF
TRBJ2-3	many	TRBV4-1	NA	TGCGCCAGCAGCCCACGGGACCCACTCCCGTCGGATACGCAGTATTTT	CASSPRDPLPSDTQYF
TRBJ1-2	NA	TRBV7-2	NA	TGTGCCAGCAGCTTAGCGCCCACGAAGTATGGCTACACCTTC	CASSLAPTKYGYTF